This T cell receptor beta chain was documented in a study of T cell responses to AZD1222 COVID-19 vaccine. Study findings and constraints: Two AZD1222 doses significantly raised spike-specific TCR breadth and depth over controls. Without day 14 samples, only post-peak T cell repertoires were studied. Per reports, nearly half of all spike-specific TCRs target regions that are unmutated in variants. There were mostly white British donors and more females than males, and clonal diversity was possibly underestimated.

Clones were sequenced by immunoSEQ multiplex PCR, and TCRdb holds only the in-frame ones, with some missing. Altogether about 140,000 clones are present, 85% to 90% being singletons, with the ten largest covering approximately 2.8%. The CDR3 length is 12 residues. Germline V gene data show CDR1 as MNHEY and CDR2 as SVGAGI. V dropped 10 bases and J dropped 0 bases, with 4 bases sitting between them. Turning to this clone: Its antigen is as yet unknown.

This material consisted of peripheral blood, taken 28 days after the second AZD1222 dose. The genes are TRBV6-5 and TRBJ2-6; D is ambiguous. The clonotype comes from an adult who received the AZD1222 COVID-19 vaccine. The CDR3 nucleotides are TGTGCCACAAACTCTGGGGCCAACGTCCTGACTTTC. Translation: CATNSGANVLTF.